Below, 15 T cell receptor beta chains from the same sample are listed, as sequenced in a study of blood T cell repertoires in COVID-19. Here immunoSEQ multiplex PCR was the method, and the copy in TCRdb shows in-frame clones only, minus some. This sample has 250,000 to 300,000 clones, with 89% found just once. The material sequenced was PBMCs or T cells enriched from blood (not recorded which). All receptors derive from a woman aged 50 to 60 who had been exposed to COVID-19.

This clone was counted a single time. The CDR3 loop is CASRIMSSNQPQHF. Written as DNA, the CDR3 is TGTGCCAGCAGAATAATGAGTAGCAATCAGCCCCAGCATTTT. The chain joins TRBV6-5 to TRBJ1-5; no clear D gene. Per the germline V gene, CDR1 is MNHEY and CDR2 is SVGAGI. Trimming took off 6 bases at V and 0 bases at J, with 9 bases between the two ends. This CDR3 has 14 amino acids.

CDR3 in amino acids: CAWSVANYGYTF. The DNA for the CDR3 is TGTGCCTGGAGCGTAGCTAACTATGGCTACACCTTC. The chain employs TRBV30 and TRBJ1-2; no firm D call. CDR3 length: 12 residues. The germline V gene encodes CDR1 GTSNPN and CDR2 SVGIG (reference sequence). V dropped 3 bases and J dropped 0 bases, with 5 bases sitting between them.

This sequence joins TRBV6-5 and TRBJ2-7, with 7 positions matching TRBD2. The CDR3 contains 14 residues. After removal of 5 bases from V and 8 bases from J, the junction contained 12 bases not matched to a gene. Per the germline V gene, CDR1 is MNHEY and CDR2 is SVGAGI. DNA of the CDR3: TGTGCCAGCAGTAGCCGGGACTACCTGATAAAGCAGTACTTC. This codes for CASSSRDYLIKQYF.

The chain combines TRBV3-1 (or the pseudogene TRBV3-2) with TRBJ2-5; D is uncertain. Trimming stripped 3 bases from V and 0 bases from J, with 5 bases between. CDR1 LGHDT and CDR2 YNNKEL come from the germline V gene (reference sequence). This CDR3 comprises 13 residues. The CDR3, as DNA: TGTGCCAGCAGCCAGAGGTACCAAGAGACCCAGTACTTC. It specifies CASSQRYQETQYF.

This chain joins TRBV2 and TRBJ2-5, with a tentative D call TRBD2 (6 bases). Trimming cost V 3 bases and J 4 bases, with 21 bases left between them. Germline values: CDR1 SNHLY, CDR2 FYNNEI. The CDR3 length is 17 residues. As DNA, the CDR3 is TGTGCCAGCAGTGATGGGCGGGGTGGCGGGGAAAGAGAGACCCAGTACTTC. Translating it yields CASSDGRGGGERETQYF.

V and J are TRBV4-1 and TRBJ2-5, with TRBD1 identical over 8 bases. Germline V gene lookup returns CDR1 MGHRA and CDR2 YSYEKL. This CDR3 region has 14 residues. The V and J ends lost 2 bases and 5 bases, in that order; junction bases with no gene match: 4. As DNA, the CDR3 is TGCGCCAGCAGCCAACAGGGGGCAAGGGAGACCCAGTACTTC. This gives the protein CASSQQGARETQYF.

This clone was seen a single time. This chain connects TRBV7-2 to TRBJ2-7; tentative D call: TRBD2 (6 bases). Trimming took off 1 base at V and 2 bases at J, with 12 bases between the two ends. CDR3 length equals 15 residues. Looked up from germline, CDR1 is SGHTA and CDR2 is FQGNSA. CDR3 sequence (DNA): TGTGCCAGCAGCTTAGGACTAGTTGGTGCCTACGAGCAGTACTTC. Its translation is CASSLGLVGAYEQYF.

V and J are TRBV4-1 and TRBJ2-7; 7 bases are shared with TRBD1. The J segment lost 0 bases and the V segment lost 1 base, leaving 12 bases of the junction unmatched. There are 18 residues in the CDR3. Germline CDR1 is MGHRA and CDR2 is YSYEKL. The CDR3 region is CASSQGGTRDRASYEQYF. The CDR3 bases are TGCGCCAGCAGCCAAGGAGGTACAAGAGACAGGGCCTCCTACGAGCAGTACTTC.

The chain couples TRBV11-2 to TRBJ1-1, with 7 bases fitting TRBD1. The V gene's germline CDR1 is SGHAT and CDR2 FQNNGV. This CDR3 contains 15 residues. V shed 5 bases, J shed 0 bases, and the junction held 6 bases outside the gene matches. For the CDR3, the DNA is TGTGCCAGCAGCCCGTGGGGACAGATGAACACTGAAGCTTTCTTT. It is translated as CASSPWGQMNTEAFF.

The CDR3 region is CASSRGTGGSYEQYF. For the CDR3, the DNA is TGTGCCAGCAGTCGAGGGACAGGGGGCTCCTACGAGCAGTACTTC. The rearrangement links TRBV6-5 to TRBJ2-7; 11 nucleotides line up with TRBD1. The germline V gene has CDR1 MNHEY and CDR2 SVGAGI. The V and J ends lost 5 bases and 0 bases, in that order; junction bases with no gene match: 3. This CDR3 contains 15 residues.

The V call is TRBV11-2, the J call TRBJ1-1; D is perhaps TRBD1 (6 bases). Germline loops: CDR1 SGHAT, CDR2 FQNNGV. The V gene lost 4 bases and the J gene lost 5 bases, with 14 bases spanning the gap. The CDR3 loop spans 14 amino acids. This CDR3 reads CASSSQGRRTEAFF. For the CDR3, the DNA is TGTGCCAGCAGCTCACAGGGCCGGCGGACTGAAGCTTTCTTT. The full variable domain, in which reference TRBV11-2 and TRBJ1-1 provide the parts outside the CDR3, is EAGVAQSPRYKIIEKRQSVAFWCNPISGHATLYWYQQILGQGPKLLIQFQNNGVVDDSQLPKDRFSAERLKGVDSTLKIQPAKLEDSAVYLCASSSQGRRTEAFFGQGTRLTVV.

The chain recombines TRBV29-1 with TRBJ1-2, with D possibly TRBD1 on 5 matching bases. Germline V gives CDR1 SQVTM, CDR2 ANQGSEA. Trimming took off 1 base at V and 6 bases at J, with 12 bases between the two ends. The CDR3 runs 13 residues. The DNA of the CDR3 is TGCAGCGTTGAAGGGTGGGGGGACGATGGCTACACCTTC. It encodes CSVEGWGDDGYTF.

The chain recombines TRBV4-1 with TRBJ2-1; 11 positions match TRBD2. Germline V gene sequence: CDR1 MGHRA, CDR2 YSYEKL. This CDR3 spans 16 amino acids. Trimming at V came to 4 bases and at J to 4 bases, leaving 6 bases not matched to a gene. This chain's CDR3 is CASSPIAGGTYNEQFF. In nucleotides, the CDR3 is TGCGCCAGCAGCCCAATAGCGGGGGGGACATACAATGAGCAGTTCTTC.

The chain has TRBV28 and TRBJ2-3; TRBD1 agrees at 9 bases. The CDR3 runs 15 residues. CDR1 is MDHEN, CDR2 SYDVKM, per germline. The junction had 8 bases not matched to a gene; V was cut back by 7 bases and J by 3 bases. The CDR3 region is CASTTQDRGTDTQYF. Written as DNA, the CDR3 is TGTGCCAGCACAACCCAGGACAGGGGTACAGATACGCAGTATTTT.

This rearrangement joins TRBV6-5 to TRBJ1-4, with a tentative D call TRBD1 (5 bases). Germline loops: CDR1 MNHEY, CDR2 SVGAGI. The CDR3 contains 13 residues. V was shortened by 8 bases and J by 7 bases, with 14 bases between the two germline ends. The CDR3: CASLGVLGEKLFF. In nucleotides, the CDR3 is TGTGCCAGCTTAGGGGTGCTTGGTGAAAAACTGTTTTTT.